The entry that follows covers one T cell receptor beta chain sequence. The data derive from a study of blood T cell repertoires in COVID-19. J was trimmed by 8 bases and V by 0 bases; bases with no gene match: 4. Per germline, CDR1 SEHNR and CDR2 FQNEAQ (reference sequence). The CDR3 is made up of 14 amino acids. Sequenced by immunoSEQ multiplex PCR; TCRdb stores in-frame clones only, minus some. The repertoire consists of about 250,000 clones, with approximately 83% occurring once and the leading ten covering 15% to 18%. This chain connects TRBV7-9 to TRBJ2-4; 7 bases line up with TRBD2. The receptor was derived from an older person with COVID-19, enrolled during active disease. What was sequenced was peripheral blood. This CDR3 is CASSLAGRTDIQYF. CDR3 bases: TGTGCCAGCAGCTTAGCCGGGAGGACGGACATTCAGTACTTC.